These 25 T cell receptor beta chains came from one sample sequenced in a study of blood T cell repertoires in COVID-19. Clones were read by immunoSEQ multiplex PCR, and TCRdb kept only the in-frame ones, dropping some. This sample yields over 50,000 clones, of which 70% to 90% are seen a single time; 25% to 30% belongs to the top ten. Sequenced input: peripheral blood. The receptors stem from a human donor in a cohort sampled during active COVID-19.

This clone was observed a few times. This sequence joins TRBV2 and TRBJ2-1; TRBD1 matches at 8 bases. Germline CDR1 and CDR2: SNHLY and FYNNEI. The CDR3 consists of 13 residues. The V gene end was trimmed by 4 bases and the J gene end by 8 bases; junction bases not matched to a gene: 4. CDR3 in amino acids: CASSAGGEHEQFF. CDR3 sequence (DNA): TGTGCCAGCAGTGCAGGGGGCGAGCATGAGCAGTTCTTC.

The chain joins TRBV18 to TRBJ2-2, with TRBD1 identical over 7 bases. Trimming removed 5 bases from V and 7 bases from J; junction bases left unmatched: 4. This CDR3 contains 13 residues. CDR1 KGHSH and CDR2 LQKENI come from the germline V gene. This chain's CDR3 is CASSGQDLGELFF. CDR3 nucleotide sequence: TGTGCCAGCTCAGGACAGGACCTCGGGGAGCTGTTTTTT.

The sample holds one count of this clone. The V gene is TRBV24-1, the J gene TRBJ2-7; 9 bases are a match to TRBD1. Germline V gives CDR1 KGHDR, CDR2 SFDVKD. Trimming removed 11 bases from V and 2 bases from J; junction bases left unmatched: 9. The CDR3 spans 14 residues. The CDR3 sequence is CAISPGQGAYEQYF. CDR3 DNA sequence: TGTGCCATTTCTCCGGGACAGGGTGCCTACGAGCAGTACTTC.

J is TRBJ2-5 and V is TRBV9, with 7 bases matching TRBD1. Germline CDR1 and CDR2: SGDLS and YYNGEE. V lost 1 base, J lost 2 bases, and 2 bases stayed unmatched. The CDR3 has 14 amino acids. The CDR3 here is CASSVRQGQETQYF. Here the CDR3 DNA reads TGTGCCAGCAGCGTAAGACAGGGTCAAGAGACCCAGTACTTC.

This clone was counted between two and nine times. The V gene is TRBV4-1, the J gene TRBJ2-7; D might be TRBD1 (5 bases). Germline V CDR1 and CDR2: MGHRA, YSYEKL. The V end was cut by 2 bases, the J end by 5 bases, with 22 bases between. The CDR3 covers 17 residues. This CDR3 reads CASSQLDMGFPRDEQYF. CDR3 nucleotides: TGCGCCAGCAGCCAACTCGACATGGGTTTTCCCAGGGACGAGCAGTACTTC.

The gene calls are TRBV5-1 and TRBJ2-7, with a tentative D call TRBD1 (5 bases). V lost 0 bases and J 4 bases, leaving 11 bases between the germline ends. The germline CDR1 and CDR2 sequences are SGHRS and YFSETQ. This CDR3 is 14 amino acids long. The CDR3 region is CASSLAGQGYEQYF. In DNA form, the CDR3 reads TGCGCCAGCAGCTTGGCCGGGCAGGGTTACGAGCAGTACTTC.

The chain recombines TRBV2 with TRBJ1-2, with 7 bases fitting TRBD1. Looked up from germline, CDR1 is SNHLY and CDR2 is FYNNEI. CDR3 length: 12 residues. Unmatched junction bases numbered 5, after V lost 6 bases and J lost 7 bases. The CDR3 loop is CASRIGQVGYTF. The CDR3 nucleotides are TGTGCCAGCAGAATCGGACAGGTTGGCTACACCTTC.

The rearrangement uses TRBV7-9 and TRBJ2-1; TRBD1 agrees at 10 bases. The CDR3 spans 15 residues. After removal of 5 bases from V and 4 bases from J, the junction contained 5 bases not matched to a gene. Germline V lookup: CDR1 SEHNR, CDR2 FQNEAQ (reference sequence). The CDR3 protein is CASSPTGQGYNEQFF. CDR3 DNA sequence: TGTGCCAGCAGCCCCACGGGACAGGGGTACAATGAGCAGTTCTTC. Filled out from reference TRBV7-9 and TRBJ2-1, the complete variable domain reads DTGVSQNPRHKITKRGQNVTFRCDPISEHNRLYWYRQTLGQGPEFLTYFQNEAQLEKSRLLSDRFSAERPKGSFSTLEIQRTEQGDSAMYLCASSPTGQGYNEQFFGPGTRLTVL.

The genes are TRBV5-1 and TRBJ1-5, with TRBD1 matching 11 bases. There are 14 residues in the CDR3. The V segment lost 3 bases and the J segment 5 bases; nucleotides outside the gene matches: 1. Germline CDR1 and CDR2: SGHRS and YFSETQ. The CDR3 spells CASSWGQGDQPQHF. The CDR3 DNA is TGCGCCAGCAGCTGGGGACAGGGGGATCAGCCCCAGCATTTT.

Here the CDR3 reads CASSLVTGVIWETQYF. The CDR3 DNA reads TGTGCCAGCAGTTTAGTAACAGGGGTGATTTGGGAGACCCAGTACTTC. V usage is TRBV28 and J usage is TRBJ2-5; 7 nucleotides agree with TRBD1. With 2 bases clipped from V and 5 bases from J, the junction kept 11 bases outside the gene matches. The CDR3 length is 16 residues. The germline CDR1 and CDR2 sequences are MDHEN and SYDVKM.

The rearrangement joins TRBV5-1 to TRBJ1-3; no clear D. Between the trimmed V and J ends, which lost 1 base and 0 bases, there was a span of 11 bases. The V gene's germline CDR1 is SGHRS and CDR2 YFSETQ. The CDR3 has 16 amino acids. The CDR3 DNA reads as TGCGCCAGCAGCTTGATCCAGGCGAGCTCTGGAAACACCATATATTTT. Protein product: CASSLIQASSGNTIYF. Combining the CDR3 with reference TRBV5-1 and TRBJ1-3 gives the whole variable domain KAGVTQTPRYLIKTRGQQVTLSCSPISGHRSVSWYQQTPGQGLQFLFEYFSETQRNKGNFPGRFSGRQFSNSRSEMNVSTLELGDSALYLCASSLIQASSGNTIYFGEGSWLTVV.

The chain is built from TRBV5-1 and TRBJ2-7, with TRBD2 as a possible D gene (7 bases). The V and J ends lost 4 bases and 3 bases respectively, with 20 bases between them. Germline-derived CDR1 and CDR2 are SGHRS and YFSETQ. The CDR3 length is 16 residues. The CDR3 DNA sequence: TGCGCCAGCAGCCCCGTGGGGGGGGCAGGGGACTACGAGCAGTACTTC. Residues: CASSPVGGAGDYEQYF.

This clone was recorded a few times. The gene calls are TRBV10-1 and TRBJ2-1; 11 bases line up with TRBD2. The CDR3 consists of 15 residues. The J segment lost 10 bases and the V segment lost 2 bases, leaving 7 bases of the junction unmatched. Germline V gene lookup returns CDR1 WNHNN and CDR2 SYGVQD (reference sequence). The chain's CDR3 is CASSELAGGAGEQFF. The CDR3 coding sequence is TGCGCCAGCAGTGAGCTAGCGGGAGGAGCAGGGGAGCAGTTCTTC.

The chain uses TRBV2 and TRBJ1-4, with D maybe TRBD1 (5 bases). CDR1 is SNHLY and CDR2 is FYNNEI in the germline V gene. The CDR3 has 11 residues. V was trimmed by 8 bases and J by 7 bases, leaving 8 bases between them. The CDR3 DNA is TGTGCCAGCGGGCAGGGTGAAAAACTGTTTTTT. Translating gives CASGQGEKLFF. The full variable domain, with the rest looked up from reference TRBV2 and TRBJ1-4, is EPEVTQTPSHQVTQMGQEVILRCVPISNHLYFYWYRQILGQKVEFLVSFYNNEISEKSEIFDDQFSVERPDGSNFTLKIRSTKLEDSAMYFCASGQGEKLFFGSGTQLSVL.

This chain joins TRBV21-1 and TRBJ1-4. TRBV21-1 is a pseudogene. This CDR3 comprises 14 residues. CDR3 sequence: CASSTPVKNEKLFF. Here the CDR3 DNA reads TGTGCCAGCAGCACCCCGGTTAAAAATGAAAAACTGTTTTTT.

The chain joins TRBV19 to TRBJ2-5; D is perhaps TRBD2 (6 bases). The ends were cut back, 5 bases at V and 5 bases at J, with 21 bases in the middle. CDR1 LNHDA and CDR2 SQIVND come from the germline V gene (reference sequence). The CDR3 totals 16 residues. The CDR3 loop is CASSRARDSAWETQYF. The DNA for the CDR3 is TGTGCCAGTAGTCGGGCCCGGGACTCGGCGTGGGAGACCCAGTACTTC.

The chain uses TRBV5-1 and TRBJ2-1, with 9 bases aligning to TRBD1. Per the germline V gene, CDR1 is SGHRS and CDR2 is YFSETQ. Unmatched junction bases numbered 7, after V lost 4 bases and J lost 5 bases. This CDR3 region has 15 residues. CDR3 in DNA: TGCGCCAGCAGCCCAGGGGACAGGGAAGACAATGAGCAGTTCTTC. Protein: CASSPGDREDNEQFF. The full variable domain, with the rest looked up from reference TRBV5-1 and TRBJ2-1, is KAGVTQTPRYLIKTRGQQVTLSCSPISGHRSVSWYQQTPGQGLQFLFEYFSETQRNKGNFPGRFSGRQFSNSRSEMNVSTLELGDSALYLCASSPGDREDNEQFFGPGTRLTVL.

The J gene is TRBJ2-2, the V gene TRBV10-1; TRBD2 is a possible D gene (6 bases). The germline V and J ends were trimmed by 2 bases and 6 bases, with 7 bases remaining between them. Per germline, CDR1 WNHNN and CDR2 SYGVQD (reference sequence). The CDR3 runs 13 residues. The CDR3 DNA sequence: TGCGCCAGCAGTGAGCGGGGGTCCGGGGAGCTGTTTTTT. The encoded protein is CASSERGSGELFF.

The chain combines TRBV12-3 or TRBV12-4 with TRBJ1-2, with unresolved D. CDR3 length: 12 amino acids. Trimming took 3 bases from V and 5 from J, leaving 7 bases between them. Written as DNA, the CDR3 is TGTGCCAGCAGTTTGTACGAGTATGGCTACACCTTC. Translated: CASSLYEYGYTF.

The chain has TRBV24-1 and TRBJ2-5; the match to TRBD1 covers 9 bases. V trimming: 5 bases; J trimming: 1 base; junction bases outside the gene matches: 13. CDR3 length equals 18 residues. Germline assignment: CDR1 KGHDR and CDR2 SFDVKD. CDR3 bases: TGTGCCACCAGTGGGTATACGCCGGGACAGGGCCCCCAAGAGACCCAGTACTTC. It is translated as CATSGYTPGQGPQETQYF.

This chain joins TRBV5-5 and TRBJ2-7; 7 nucleotides match TRBD1. The CDR3 loop spans 13 amino acids. Germline lookup yields CDR1 SGHKS and CDR2 YYEKEE (reference sequence). Losses at the gene ends were 4 bases for V and 2 bases for J; bases not matched to a gene: 3. The DNA of the CDR3 is TGTGCCAGCAGCAGGGACAGCACCTACGAGCAGTACTTC. This translates into CASSRDSTYEQYF.

The chain is built from TRBV21-1 and TRBJ2-7; the table assigns TRBD2, which was not confirmed against the DNA. TRBV21-1 is assigned pseudogene status. The CDR3 extends over 14 amino acids. As DNA, the CDR3 is TGTGCCAGCAGCAAAGGAGGGATTGGCTACGAGCAGTACTTC. It encodes CASSKGGIGYEQYF.

This clone has a handful of counts. The CDR3 sequence: CASSLWRGKVYEQYF. In DNA form, the CDR3 reads TGCGCCAGCAGCTTGTGGCGGGGAAAGGTCTACGAGCAGTACTTC. The chain couples TRBV5-1 to TRBJ2-7; a possible D gene is TRBD2 (6 bases). The V gene's germline CDR1 is SGHRS and CDR2 YFSETQ. The V gene lost 1 base and the J gene lost 3 bases, with 14 bases spanning the gap. The CDR3 is 15 residues long.

The chain uses TRBV5-8 and TRBJ2-3; 9 bases fit TRBD1. The CDR3 is made up of 15 amino acids. Germline loops: CDR1 SGHTS, CDR2 YDEGEE. V was clipped by 6 bases and J by 0 bases; unmatched bases: 5. For the CDR3, the DNA is TGTGCCAGCAAGAACAGGGGGCGAAGCACAGATACGCAGTATTTT. Translation: CASKNRGRSTDTQYF.

The rearrangement uses TRBV11-2 and TRBJ2-5; 9 bases agree with TRBD1. V gave up 0 bases and J gave up 3 bases; unmatched junction bases: 5. The CDR3 is 16 amino acids. Germline V gives CDR1 SGHAT, CDR2 FQNNGV. CDR3 sequence (DNA): TGTGCCAGCAGCTTAGAGGGACAGGGTCGGAAAGAGACCCAGTACTTC. Its translation: CASSLEGQGRKETQYF. The whole variable domain, remainder taken from reference TRBV11-2 and TRBJ2-5, is EAGVAQSPRYKIIEKRQSVAFWCNPISGHATLYWYQQILGQGPKLLIQFQNNGVVDDSQLPKDRFSAERLKGVDSTLKIQPAKLEDSAVYLCASSLEGQGRKETQYFGPGTRLLVL.